A single T cell receptor (beta chain) is shown here with its context. The antigen remains unidentified. This specimen comes from a study of cytomegalovirus exposure and HLA in healthy donors. Study observations and caveats: In a later analysis, CMV-associated beta chains were mostly HLA-associated, it appeared. The study carried out a later analysis of TCR beta sequences. It associated around 17,000 of them with specific HLA alleles at a false discovery rate of 0.05.

Unmatched junction bases numbered 14, after V lost 5 bases and J lost 8 bases. This CDR3 has 14 amino acids. Germline V gene sequence: CDR1 GTSNPN, CDR2 SVGIG (reference sequence). The PCR contained 60 Vbeta and 13 Jbeta primers. Profiled with immunoSEQ multiplex PCR; TCRdb holds only in-frame clones, not every one. Of 100,000 to 150,000 clones listed, 75% are singletons. The donors comprised healthy bone marrow donors. Sequencing used PBMCs. The sequence came from a woman in her forties or fifties in good health and CMV-seronegative. This chain uses TRBV30 with TRBJ1-2; the match to TRBD1 covers 7 bases. CDR3 DNA: TGTGCCTGGTCGAGGACAGGAACCTCCTTAGGCTACACCTTC. Residues: CAWSRTGTSLGYTF.